The subject of this entry is one TCR beta chain. Its target is unknown. Some clones are missing from TCRdb's copy, which holds only in-frame ones; the method was immunoSEQ multiplex PCR. The data contain some 320,000 clones, about 86% of them singletons. This entry is derived from a study of Ad26.COV2.S vaccination and SARS-CoV-2 variants. Study context: Sample donor was a member of the COV1001 Ad26.COV2.S trial arm. The study gave Ad26.COV2.S intramuscularly, once or twice 56 days apart. Study outcomes and limitations: Vaccine recipients had higher spike-specific TCR breadth than placebo recipients. Substantial post-vaccination breadth of spike-specific CD8+ and CD4+ T cell responses was reported.

Germline loops: CDR1 LNHDA, CDR2 SQIVND (reference sequence). The CDR3 is made up of 14 amino acids. V was pared by 7 bases and J by 9 bases, with 8 bases of the junction left unmatched. Treatment specified: around 19 received Ad26.COV2.S at low or high dose, single or two shots; about 5 received placebo; per-sample allocation not given. Sample collection was performed on day 63 after the first vaccine or placebo injection. This specimen consisted of peripheral blood, obtained in a trial of Ad26.COV2.S vaccine versus placebo. This TCR was sampled from a person between 18 and 65 years old who received the Ad26.COV2.S COVID-19 vaccine or a placebo. The rearrangement joins TRBV19 to TRBJ1-6; 8 positions agree with TRBD1. The CDR3 sequence is CASTVDRGGSPLHF. CDR3 coding DNA: TGTGCCAGTACCGTTGACAGGGGAGGTTCACCCCTCCACTTT. Looking up the rest from reference TRBV19 and TRBJ1-6 gives the full variable domain: DGGITQSPKYLFRKEGQNVTLSCEQNLNHDAMYWYRQDPGQGLRLIYYSQIVNDFQKGDIAEGYSVSREKKESFPLTVTSAQKNPTAFYLCASTVDRGGSPLHFGNGTRLTVT.